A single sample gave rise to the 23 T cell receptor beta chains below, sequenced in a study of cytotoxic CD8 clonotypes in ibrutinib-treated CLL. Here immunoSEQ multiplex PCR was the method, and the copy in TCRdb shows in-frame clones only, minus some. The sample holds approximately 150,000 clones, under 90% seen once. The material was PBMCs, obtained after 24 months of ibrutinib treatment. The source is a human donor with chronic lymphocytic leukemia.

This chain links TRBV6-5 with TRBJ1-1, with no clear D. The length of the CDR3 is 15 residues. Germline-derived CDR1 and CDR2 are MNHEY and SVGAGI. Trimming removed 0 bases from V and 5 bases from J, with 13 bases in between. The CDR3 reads CASSYSTGRWTEAFF. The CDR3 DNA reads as TGTGCCAGCAGTTACTCGACGGGGAGGTGGACTGAAGCTTTCTTT.

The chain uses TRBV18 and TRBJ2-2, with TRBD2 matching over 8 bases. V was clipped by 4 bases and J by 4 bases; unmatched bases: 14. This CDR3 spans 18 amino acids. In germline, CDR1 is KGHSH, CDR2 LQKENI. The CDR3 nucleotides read TGTGCCAGCTCACTTTGGACGGGTAGAGCGGGAGCCACCGGGGAGCTGTTTTTT. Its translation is CASSLWTGRAGATGELFF. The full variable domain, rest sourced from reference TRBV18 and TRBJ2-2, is NAGVMQNPRHLVRRRGQEARLRCSPMKGHSHVYWYRQLPEEGLKFMVYLQKENIIDESGMPKERFSAEFPKEGPSILRIQQVVRGDSAAYFCASSLWTGRAGATGELFFGEGSRLTVL.

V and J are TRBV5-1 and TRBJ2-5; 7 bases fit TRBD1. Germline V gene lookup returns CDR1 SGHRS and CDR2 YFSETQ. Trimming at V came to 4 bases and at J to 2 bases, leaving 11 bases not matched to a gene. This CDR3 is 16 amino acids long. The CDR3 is CASSPQGPPLQETQYF. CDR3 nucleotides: TGCGCCAGCAGCCCACAGGGGCCCCCCTTACAAGAGACCCAGTACTTC.

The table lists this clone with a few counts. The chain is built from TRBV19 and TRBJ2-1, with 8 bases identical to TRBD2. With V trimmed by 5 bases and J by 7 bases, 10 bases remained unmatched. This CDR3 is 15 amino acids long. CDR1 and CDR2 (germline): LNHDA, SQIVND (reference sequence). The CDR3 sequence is CASSSPGTRMNEQFF. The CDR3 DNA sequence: TGTGCCAGTAGTTCGCCCGGGACTAGAATGAATGAGCAGTTCTTC.

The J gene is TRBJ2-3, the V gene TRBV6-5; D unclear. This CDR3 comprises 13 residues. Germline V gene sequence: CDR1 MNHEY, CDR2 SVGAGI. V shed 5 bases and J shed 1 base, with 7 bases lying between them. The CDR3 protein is CASSPTRTDTQYF. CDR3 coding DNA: TGTGCCAGCAGTCCGACTCGCACAGATACGCAGTATTTT.

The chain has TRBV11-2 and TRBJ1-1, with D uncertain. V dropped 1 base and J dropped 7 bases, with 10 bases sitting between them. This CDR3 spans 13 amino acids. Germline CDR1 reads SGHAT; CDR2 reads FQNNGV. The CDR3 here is CASSLAVSNEAFF. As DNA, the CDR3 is TGTGCCAGCAGCTTAGCAGTTAGCAATGAAGCTTTCTTT.

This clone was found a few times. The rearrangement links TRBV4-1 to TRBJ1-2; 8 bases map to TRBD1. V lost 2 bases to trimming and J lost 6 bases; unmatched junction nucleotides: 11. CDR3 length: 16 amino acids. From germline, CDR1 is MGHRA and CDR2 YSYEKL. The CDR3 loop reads CASSQNYLGQGHGYTF. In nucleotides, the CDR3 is TGCGCCAGCAGCCAAAATTACCTAGGACAGGGACATGGCTACACCTTC.

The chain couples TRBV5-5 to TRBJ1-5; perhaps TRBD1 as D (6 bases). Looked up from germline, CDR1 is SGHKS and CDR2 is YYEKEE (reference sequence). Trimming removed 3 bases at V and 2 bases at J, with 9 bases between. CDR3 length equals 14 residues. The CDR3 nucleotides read TGTGCCAGCAGCTGGGACAACGGCAATCAGCCCCAGCATTTT. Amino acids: CASSWDNGNQPQHF.

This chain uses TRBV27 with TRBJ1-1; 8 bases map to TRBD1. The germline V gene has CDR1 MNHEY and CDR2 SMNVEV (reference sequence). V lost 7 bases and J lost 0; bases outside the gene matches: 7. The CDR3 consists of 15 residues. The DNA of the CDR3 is TGTGCCAGCATTCCCGCAGGGGGCATGAACACTGAAGCTTTCTTT. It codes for CASIPAGGMNTEAFF.

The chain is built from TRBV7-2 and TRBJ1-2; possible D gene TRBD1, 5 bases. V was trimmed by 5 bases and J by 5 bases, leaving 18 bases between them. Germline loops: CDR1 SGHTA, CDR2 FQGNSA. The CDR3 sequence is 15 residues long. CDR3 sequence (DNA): TGTGCCAGCAGCAACCCACAGGTGGGGGTATATGGCTACACCTTC. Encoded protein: CASSNPQVGVYGYTF.

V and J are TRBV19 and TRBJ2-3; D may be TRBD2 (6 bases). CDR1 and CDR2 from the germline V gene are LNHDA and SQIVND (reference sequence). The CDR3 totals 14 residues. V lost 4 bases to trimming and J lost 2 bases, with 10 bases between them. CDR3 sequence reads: CASSTAGPTDTQYF. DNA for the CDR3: TGTGCCAGTAGTACGGCGGGGCCCACAGATACGCAGTATTTT.

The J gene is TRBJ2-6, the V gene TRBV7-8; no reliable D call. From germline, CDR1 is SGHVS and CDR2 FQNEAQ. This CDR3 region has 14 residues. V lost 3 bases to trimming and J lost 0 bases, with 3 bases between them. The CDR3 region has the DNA TGTGCCAGCAGCTTCCTCTCTGGGGCCAACGTCCTGACTTTC. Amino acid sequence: CASSFLSGANVLTF.

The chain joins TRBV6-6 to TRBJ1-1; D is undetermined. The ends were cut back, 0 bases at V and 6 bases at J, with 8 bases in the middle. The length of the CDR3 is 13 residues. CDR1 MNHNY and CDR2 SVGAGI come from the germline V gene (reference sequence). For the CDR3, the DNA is TGTGCCAGCAGTTACTCGGTGGGCGCTGAAGCTTTCTTT. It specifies CASSYSVGAEAFF.

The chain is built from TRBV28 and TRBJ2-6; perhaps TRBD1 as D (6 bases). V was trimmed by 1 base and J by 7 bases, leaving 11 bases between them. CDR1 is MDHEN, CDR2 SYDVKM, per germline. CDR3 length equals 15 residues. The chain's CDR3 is CASSLYRTVANVLTF. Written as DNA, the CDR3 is TGTGCCAGCAGTTTATATCGGACAGTCGCCAACGTCCTGACTTTC.

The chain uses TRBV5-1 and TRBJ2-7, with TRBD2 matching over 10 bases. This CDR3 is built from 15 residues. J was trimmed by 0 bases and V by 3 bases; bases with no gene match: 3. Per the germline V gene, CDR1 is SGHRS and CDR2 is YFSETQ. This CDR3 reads CASSYGTSDSYEQYF. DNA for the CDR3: TGCGCCAGCAGCTACGGGACTAGCGACTCCTACGAGCAGTACTTC.

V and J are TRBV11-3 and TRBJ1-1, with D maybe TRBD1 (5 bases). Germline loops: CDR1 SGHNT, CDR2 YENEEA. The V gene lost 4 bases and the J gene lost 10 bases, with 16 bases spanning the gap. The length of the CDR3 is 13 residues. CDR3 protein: CASSSHPRDRAFF. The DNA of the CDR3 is TGTGCCAGCAGCTCGCACCCCCGGGACCGAGCTTTCTTT.

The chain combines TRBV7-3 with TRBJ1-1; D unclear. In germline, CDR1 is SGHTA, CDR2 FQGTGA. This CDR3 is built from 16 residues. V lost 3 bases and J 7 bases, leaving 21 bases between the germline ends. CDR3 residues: CASSFSSTDPMGEAFF. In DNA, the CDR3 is TGTGCCAGCAGCTTCAGTTCGACGGATCCAATGGGTGAAGCTTTCTTT. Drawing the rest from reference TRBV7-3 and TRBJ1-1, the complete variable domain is GAGVSQTPSNKVTEKGKYVELRCDPISGHTALYWYRQSLGQGPEFLIYFQGTGAADDSGLPNDRFFAVRPEGSVSTLKIQRTERGDSAVYLCASSFSSTDPMGEAFFGQGTRLTVV.

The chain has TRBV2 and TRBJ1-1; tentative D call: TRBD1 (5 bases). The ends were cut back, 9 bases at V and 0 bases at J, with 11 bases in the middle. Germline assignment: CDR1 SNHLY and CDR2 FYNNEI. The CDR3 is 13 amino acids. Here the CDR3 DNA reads TGTGCCAGATCGAGAGGGGTGAACACTGAAGCTTTCTTT. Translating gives CARSRGVNTEAFF.

CDR3 bases: TGTGCCAGCACCCAGTCCCCCCGGACTGAAGCTTTCTTT. This gives the protein CASTQSPRTEAFF. The V call is TRBV6-6, the J call TRBJ1-1; the D is unclear. Germline CDR1 and CDR2: MNHNY and SVGAGI (reference sequence). V dropped 7 bases and J dropped 5 bases, with 14 bases sitting between them. CDR3 length: 13 amino acids.

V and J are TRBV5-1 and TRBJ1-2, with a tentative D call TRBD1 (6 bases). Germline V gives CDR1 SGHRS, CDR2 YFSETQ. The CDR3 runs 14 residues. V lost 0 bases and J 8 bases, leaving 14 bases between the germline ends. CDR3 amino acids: CASSLVYTGKGYTF. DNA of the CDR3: TGCGCCAGCAGCTTGGTGTACACAGGGAAAGGCTACACCTTC.

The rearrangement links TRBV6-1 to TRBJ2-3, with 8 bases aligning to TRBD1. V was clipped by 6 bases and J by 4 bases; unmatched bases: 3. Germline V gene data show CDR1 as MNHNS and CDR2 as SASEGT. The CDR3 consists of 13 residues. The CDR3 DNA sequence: TGTGCCAGCAGGAAACAGGGGGCAGATACGCAGTATTTT. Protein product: CASRKQGADTQYF.

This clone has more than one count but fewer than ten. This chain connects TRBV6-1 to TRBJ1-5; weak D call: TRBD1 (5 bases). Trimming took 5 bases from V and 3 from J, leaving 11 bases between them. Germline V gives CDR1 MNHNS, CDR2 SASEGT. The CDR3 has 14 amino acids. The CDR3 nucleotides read TGTGCCAGCAGTAGACAGATACTCAATCAGCCCCAGCATTTT. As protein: CASSRQILNQPQHF.

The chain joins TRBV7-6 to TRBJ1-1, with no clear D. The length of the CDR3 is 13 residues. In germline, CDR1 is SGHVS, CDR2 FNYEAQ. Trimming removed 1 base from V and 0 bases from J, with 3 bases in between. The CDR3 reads CASSLVMNTEAFF. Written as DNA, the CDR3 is TGTGCCAGCAGCTTAGTCATGAACACTGAAGCTTTCTTT.